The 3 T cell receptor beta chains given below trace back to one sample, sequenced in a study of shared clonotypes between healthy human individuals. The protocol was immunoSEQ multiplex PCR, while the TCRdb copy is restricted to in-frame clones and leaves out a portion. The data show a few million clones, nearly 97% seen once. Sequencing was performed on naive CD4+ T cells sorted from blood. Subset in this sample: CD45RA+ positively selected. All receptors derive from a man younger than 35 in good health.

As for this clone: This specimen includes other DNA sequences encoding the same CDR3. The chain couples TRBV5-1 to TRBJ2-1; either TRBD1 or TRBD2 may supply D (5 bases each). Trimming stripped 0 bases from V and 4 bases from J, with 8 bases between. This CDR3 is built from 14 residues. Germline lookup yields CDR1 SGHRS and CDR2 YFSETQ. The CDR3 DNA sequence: TGCGCCAGCAGCTTGGGGGACGTATACAATGAGCAGTTCTTC. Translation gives CASSLGDVYNEQFF.

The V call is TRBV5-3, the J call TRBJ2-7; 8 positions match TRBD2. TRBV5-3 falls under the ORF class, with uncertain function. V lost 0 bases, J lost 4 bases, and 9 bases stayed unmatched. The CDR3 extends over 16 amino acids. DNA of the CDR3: TGTGCCAGAAGCTTGGTCGTAGCGGGACGACCATACGAGCAGTACTTC. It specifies CARSLVVAGRPYEQYF.

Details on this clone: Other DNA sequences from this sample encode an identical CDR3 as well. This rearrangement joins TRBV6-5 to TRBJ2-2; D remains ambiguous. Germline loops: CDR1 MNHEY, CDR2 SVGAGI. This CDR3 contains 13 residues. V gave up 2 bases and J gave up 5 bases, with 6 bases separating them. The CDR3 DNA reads TGTGCCAGCAGTTACAGGAGAACCGGGGAGCTGTTTTTT. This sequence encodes CASSYRRTGELFF.